The clone carrying this TCR beta chain has only one observation. The antigen remains undetermined. This sample was included in a study of T-cell memory formation after mild COVID-19. Study-wide points: Some clones that responded turned up in pre-infection memory, which suggests that cross-reactive memory joined in. The authors left the SARS-CoV-2 specificity of second-wave clones peaking on day 37 unconfirmed.

TCR alpha and TCR beta cDNA libraries with sample barcodes and UMIs came from 5'RACE using constant-segment primers. TCRdb analysed the 5' RACE reads with MiXCR anew, one entry per CDR3 protein. Among 390,000 or so distinct CDR3 sequences listed, about 15% were seen once. Trimming removed 7 bases from V and 5 bases from J; junction bases left unmatched: 4. CDR3 length: 13 amino acids. This receptor was obtained from a young man who had mild COVID-19 (a few samples of this study predate the infection). Cell type and time point are not known. The sample comprised PBMCs or a T cell subset sorted from them (not recorded which). The rearrangement joins TRBV12-3 or TRBV12-4 to TRBJ2-2; 7 positions agree with TRBD2. The CDR3 DNA reads TGTGCCAGCAACGGGAGGAAGACCGGGGAGCTGTTTTTT. Its translation: CASNGRKTGELFF.